This TCR beta chain was found in a study of shared T cell receptors in the human thymus (dated by TCRdb to about 2021). Describing the broader study: The study examined how the human thymus generates shared, self-reactive T-cell receptor alpha chains.

Library method: the immunoSEQ multiplex PCR assay. TCRdb took this table from immuneACCESS and kept in-frame rearrangements with V and J called. Such tables lack part of the clones; where checked against another copy, unresolved V genes explain under half of the gap, and the rest is unexplained. Present in this sample are about 610,000 clones, approximately 90% of which were seen just once. Together, the top ten hold around 0.0099% of the sample. A remark on this clone: The specificity of this receptor is unknown. No base-level quality is on record; no much larger clone is a single base apart.

The same data also went into a second study, on human thymus T cells. The second publication reports: In Finland, the donors were immunologically healthy infants who were having open corrective cardiac surgery for congenital heart defects. Thymus tissue was collected as surgical resects that were removed during corrective cardiac surgery. Usage of V and J gene segments appeared to be biased in both the thymic and the peripheral blood repertoires. The related research found that thymic TCR repertoires overlapped highly between unrelated individuals. The study used eight infant thymus samples plus four related peripheral blood samples to characterize TCR alpha and beta repertoires. The infant donors were roughly 7 to 250 days old, and the cohort included several males and two females. Thymocytes were mechanically released from the tissue and were stored as pellets of roughly 10-34 million cells at -70 degrees C. Genomic DNA was extracted from frozen cell pellets with a QIAsymphony instrument. The immunoSEQ multiplex PCR assay was used to amplify the TCRB and TCRAD loci from a standardized amount of quality-controlled genomic DNA. Amplicons spanned the V(D)J region at a length sufficient to cover the CDR3 and identify V and J genes. The amplicons were sequenced on an Illumina platform via the commercial immunoSEQ service. Corrections for primer bias and sequencing errors followed previously described methods, while TCRAD and TCRB definitions were based on the IMGT database. immunoSEQ Analyzer 3.0 and VDJTools were used for repertoire analysis, which covered basic statistics, V/J segment usage, diversity estimates, rarefaction and pairwise overlap. Diversity was estimated using the Chao1, ChaoE, Efron-Thisted, Shannon and inverse Simpson indices, and was also estimated on datasets down-sampled to the size of the smallest sample. Repertoire overlap was assessed by strict matching of CDR3 nucleotide sequence, V gene and J gene, and clustering was done by Jaccard-based multidimensional scaling. On average, roughly 810,000 unique TCRB clonotypes were obtained from thymus samples, compared with some 84,000 from blood samples.

The source of this sequence is a boy younger than two with a congenital heart defect. Donor details come from another sample of the same person, matched by shared clones. Sequenced material: thymocytes.

The CDR3 amino acid sequence is: CASSQETSGRSDTQYF. The DNA sequence is TGTGCCAGCAGCCAAGAGACTAGCGGGAGGTCAGATACGCAGTATTTT. Recombination joined TRBV4-2 with TRBJ2-3; 13 bases in the middle match TRBD2. Ends trimmed: V by 0 bases, J by 4 bases; bases unmatched to a gene: 1. In the germline V gene, CDR1 corresponds to LGHNA and CDR2 to YNFKEQ. The cysteine opens and the phenylalanine closes a CDR3 of 16 amino acids. The retained sequence is limited to the CDR3, 48 bases, with the frame set at the first base.